This T cell receptor beta chain was captured by sequencing in a study of cytomegalovirus exposure and HLA in healthy donors. Findings and limits, study-wide: There were 160 or so TCR beta chains listed as cytomegalovirus-associated.

As regards this clone: Antigen unknown.

Per the germline V gene, CDR1 is MNHNS and CDR2 is SASEGT. V trimming: 7 bases; J trimming: 4 bases; junction bases outside the gene matches: 5. CDR3 length: 13 residues. Amplification used 60 Vbeta primers and 13 Jbeta primers. TCRdb's copy holds only in-frame clones and misses some; the assay was immunoSEQ multiplex PCR. The table lists 70,000 to 100,000 clones, approximately 61% of them singletons. The receptor was derived from a woman between 50 and 59 years old in good health and CMV-seropositive. The chain couples TRBV6-1 to TRBJ2-7; 9 bases fit TRBD1. The sequenced material came from PBMCs. In nucleotides, the CDR3 is TGTGCCAGCACCGGGACAGGGATGTACGAGCAGTACTTC. Translation: CASTGTGMYEQYF.